This entry describes one T cell receptor (beta chain). Its antigen is still unknown. V gave up 3 bases and J gave up 3 bases; unmatched junction bases: 7. Germline CDR1 is LNHDA and CDR2 is SQIVND (reference sequence). The CDR3 consists of 15 residues. These data belong to a study of shared clonotypes between healthy human individuals. The CD4+ fraction was divided into a CD45RA+ naive subset and a CD45RA-negative memory subset. Points from the study as a whole: Clonotypes shared by all four sorted-subset donors had higher generation probabilities than non-shared clonotypes. Rarefaction showed that sequencing of sorted subsets was incomplete (despite large depth).

The protocol was immunoSEQ multiplex PCR, while the TCRdb copy is restricted to in-frame clones and leaves out a portion. The sample lists approximately 2,300,000 clones, less than 95% occurring once. The V call is TRBV19, the J call TRBJ1-2; TRBD1 matches 7 bases. The sample was naive CD4+ T cells from PBMCs. The subset denotes: CD45RA+ positively selected. The receptor comes from a man aged 18 to 30 in good health. Some clones in this sample may be carry-over from other donors' samples. As DNA, the CDR3 is TGTGCCAGTAGTATTAAAGGACAGGACTACTATGGCTACACCTTC. Protein: CASSIKGQDYYGYTF.